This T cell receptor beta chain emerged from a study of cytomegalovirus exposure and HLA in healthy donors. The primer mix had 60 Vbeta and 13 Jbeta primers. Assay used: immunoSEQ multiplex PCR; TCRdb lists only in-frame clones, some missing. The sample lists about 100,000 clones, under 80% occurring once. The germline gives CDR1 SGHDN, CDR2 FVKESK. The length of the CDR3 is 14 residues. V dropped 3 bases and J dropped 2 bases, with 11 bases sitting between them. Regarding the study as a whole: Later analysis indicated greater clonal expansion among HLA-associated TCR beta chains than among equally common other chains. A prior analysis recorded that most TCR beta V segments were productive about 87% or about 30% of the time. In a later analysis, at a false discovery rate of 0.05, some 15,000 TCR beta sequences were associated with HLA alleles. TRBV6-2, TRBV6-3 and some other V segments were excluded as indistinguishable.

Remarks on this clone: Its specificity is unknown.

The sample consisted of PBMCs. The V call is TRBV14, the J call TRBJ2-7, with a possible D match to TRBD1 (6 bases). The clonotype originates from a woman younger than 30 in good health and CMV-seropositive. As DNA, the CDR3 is TGTGCCAGCAGCCATCCTACAGGGACCTACGAGCAGTACTTC. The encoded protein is CASSHPTGTYEQYF.